This is a list of T cell receptor beta chains from one sample in a study of T cells in narcolepsy. The method was immunoSEQ multiplex PCR; TCRdb's version includes in-frame clones alone and lacks a portion of them. The sample lists about 35,000 clones; 81% were seen once. Specimen: memory (CD45RA-) CD4+ T cells from blood. These receptor sequences come from a human donor in good health. CDR3s include the opening cysteine and the closing phenylalanine or tryptophan. The D gene is left open where the match is weak. Clone size is given for some rows only: seen once, a few or many times, or a class if the clone is expanded.

DNA | CDR3 | D | size | J | V | length
TGTGCCAGCAGCGGACAGGGGGTCACTGAAGCTTTCTTT | CASSGQGVTEAFF | TRBD1 | medium-sized | TRBJ1-1 | TRBV6-1 | 13
TGTGCCAGCAGCTTAATGGGGGGGATCACAGATACGCAGTATTTT | CASSLMGGITDTQYF | TRBD2 | NA | TRBJ2-3 | TRBV7-2 | 15
TGTGCCAGCAGCTCAATGGGGCGGGGGCTAGGCTATGGCTACACCTTC | CASSSMGRGLGYGYTF | NA | once | TRBJ1-2 | TRBV7-2 | 16
TGCGCCAGCAGCCAAGTGGGGGGCTACGAGCAGTACTTC | CASSQVGGYEQYF | NA | NA | TRBJ2-7 | TRBV4-1 | 13
TGCAGCGTTGACCTCGGGAGGGTAAATTCCTACGAGCAGTACTTC | CSVDLGRVNSYEQYF | TRBD2 | NA | TRBJ2-7 | TRBV29-1 | 15
TGTGCCAGCAGCTATGGGGCACCCTCTGGGGCCAACGTCCTGACTTTC | CASSYGAPSGANVLTF | NA | NA | TRBJ2-6 | TRBV4-2 | 16
TGTGCCAGCAGCTTGGATCCCGGGACTAGGTACAATGAGCAGTTCTTC | CASSLDPGTRYNEQFF | TRBD2 | NA | TRBJ2-1 | TRBV5-5 | 16
TGTGCCACACGGGGGAGGGGGCTTGGAGATACGCAGTATTTT | CATRGRGLGDTQYF | NA | NA | TRBJ2-3 | TRBV4-2 | 14
TGTGCCAGCAGCGAGTTCGGCAGGGGCGCCGGCTACGAGCAGTACTTC | CASSEFGRGAGYEQYF | NA | NA | TRBJ2-7 | TRBV5-6 | 16
TGTGCCAGCAGCTTATCTGAGGGGCAGCCCCAGCATTTT | CASSLSEGQPQHF | NA | NA | TRBJ1-5 | TRBV11-3 | 13
TGTGCCAGCAGCCTAGGACAGGGCGGGCAGCCCCAGCATTTT | CASSLGQGGQPQHF | TRBD1 | NA | TRBJ1-5 | TRBV6-5 | 14
TGTGCCAGCAGCTTCCACTCTAGCGGGGGACCCGGGGAGCTGTTTTTT | CASSFHSSGGPGELFF | TRBD2 | NA | TRBJ2-2 | TRBV7-3 | 16
TGTGCCAGTAGTGGGGGGAGGACGGATACGCAGTATTTT | CASSGGRTDTQYF | NA | NA | TRBJ2-3 | TRBV19 | 13
TGTGCCAGCAGCCAAGTTCGGGACATCTCTTTCGAGCAGTACTTC | CASSQVRDISFEQYF | NA | NA | TRBJ2-7 | TRBV4-2 | 15
TGTGCCATCTCACGCCGGGACCAGGAAGGGACCCAGTACTTC | CAISRRDQEGTQYF | NA | NA | TRBJ2-5 | TRBV10-3 | 14
TGTGCCAGCAGCGAAGACAGGACTTCGAATACGCAGTATTTT | CASSEDRTSNTQYF | NA | NA | TRBJ2-3 | TRBV5-4 | 14
TGCGCCAGCAGCTACCGGGACAGTGAAGCTTTCTTT | CASSYRDSEAFF | TRBD1 | few | TRBJ1-1 | TRBV5-1 | 12
TGTGCCAGCTGGCCTTGGACAGGGGGGGCCAATGAGCAGTTCTTC | CASWPWTGGANEQFF | TRBD1 | NA | TRBJ2-1 | TRBV5-6 | 15
TGTGCCAGCAGTTTACGGGGGATAGGCAACACCATATATTTT | CASSLRGIGNTIYF | NA | NA | TRBJ1-3 | TRBV28 | 14
TGTGCCTGGAGTGTACTGGTAGATACGCAGTATTTT | CAWSVLVDTQYF | NA | NA | TRBJ2-3 | TRBV30 | 12